This T cell receptor beta chain was recorded in a study of blood T cell repertoires in COVID-19. This CDR3 has 14 amino acids. V was trimmed by 1 base and J by 2 bases, leaving 7 bases between them. Germline loops: CDR1 SGHVS, CDR2 FQNEAQ. Profiling relied on immunoSEQ multiplex PCR, and the TCRdb table lists in-frame clones only, not all of them. Of around 200,000 clones listed, approximately 84% are singletons. What was sequenced was peripheral blood. This clonotype was obtained from a woman older than 75 with acute or convalescent COVID-19. The rearrangement uses TRBV7-8 and TRBJ2-3; no reliable D call. CDR3 DNA sequence: TGTGCCAGCAGCTTAGAACTAAACACAGATACGCAGTATTTT. Protein sequence: CASSLELNTDTQYF.